The sequence of this TCR beta chain was determined in a study of T cell responses to AZD1222 COVID-19 vaccine. Whole-study results and caveats: Breadth and depth of Spike-specific TCRs rose after two AZD1222 doses. It was only 6 or 7 AZD1222 recipients who were seropositive at baseline. Clonal diversity may have been underestimated in mostly white British donors. At 160-218 and 743-854, vaccine-associated CD4 TCRs were dominant, and they spanned spike.

On this clone itself: Its antigen is unknown.

Assay used: immunoSEQ multiplex PCR; TCRdb lists only in-frame clones, some missing. The data hold about 150,000 clones, with about nine tenths observed a single time. This receptor was taken from an adult who received the AZD1222 COVID-19 vaccine. This specimen consisted of peripheral blood, obtained 28 days after the second AZD1222 dose.

In DNA, the CDR3 is TGTGCCTGGGACAGGGAAACTGAAGCTTTCTTT. Residues: CAWDRETEAFF. The chain has TRBV30 and TRBJ1-1, with 7 nucleotides matching TRBD1. This CDR3 contains 11 residues. Losses at the gene ends were 5 bases for V and 5 bases for J; bases not matched to a gene: 2. CDR1 and CDR2 (germline): GTSNPN, SVGIG (reference sequence).